This T cell receptor beta chain was identified during a study of Graves' ophthalmopathy and Graves' hyperthyroidism listed by TCRdb under 2018. Notes on the research overall: Peripheral blood was collected before any treatment was given, at the time of initial diagnosis. The study used signatures of the TCR beta repertoire to tell Graves' ophthalmopathy apart from Graves' hyperthyroidism and to predict which patients would progress to ophthalmopathy. In total, approximately 140 blood samples were TCR-sequenced: 43 ophthalmopathy, approximately 80 hyperthyroidism and approximately 17 hyperthyroidism-to-ophthalmopathy patients. A discovery set of 100 patients (approximately 45 ophthalmopathy, approximately 58 stable hyperthyroidism) was enrolled to explore V-J signatures distinguishing ophthalmopathy from hyperthyroidism. An independent validation cohort comprised around 19 hyperthyroidism patients and roughly 15 patients who later progressed from hyperthyroidism to ophthalmopathy. In five or six hyperthyroidism patients, the T-cell repertoires found in thyroid tissue were compared with those found in blood. After sampling, hyperthyroidism patients received methimazole starting at 30 mg daily, and ophthalmopathy patients received high-dose intravenous methylprednisolone.

For repertoire sequencing, the TCR beta CDR3 regions were amplified from RNA transcripts. The first round was an RT-PCR using HTBI primers with the Qiagen OneStep RT-PCR kit, and this first round was followed by a second-round multiplex PCR, then size selection and purification. Sequencing of the libraries was carried out on an Illumina HiSeq2000 in paired-end mode with 100 bp reads. The study's processing was this. Reads were processed with SOAPnuke, discarding reads with adapters, uncalled bases, mean Phred below 15, or no exact constant-primer or identifier match. High-quality paired reads were merged with COPE v1.2.5. Clonotypes were defined as unique nucleotide sequences and were aligned to IMGT TRB V, D and J references using MiTCR v1.1. The analysis was limited to V-J combinations with a frequency above 0.0001, which together covered around 99% of the repertoires. For each V-J combination, a TCR clonal expansion and chaos score was defined as the ratio of F50 clonal expansion to chaos observed in the TCRdist matrix. Welch's t-statistics and random forest were used to narrow the features down to around twelve V-J combinations, which were then fed into a naive Bayes classifier. The similarity between thyroid and blood repertoires was quantified using the Morisita-Horn index. Starting from the raw public reads, TCRdb applied fastp trimming at Q25, assembled clones with MiXCR and retained in-frame beta chains. Records with the same CDR3 protein are collapsed into one entry carrying the most frequent genes and DNA. TCRdb assigned the V and J calls; the authors' analysis was not used. The sample table contains about 390,000 distinct CDR3 sequences; only one count was recorded for 15% to 20% of them. Together, the top ten hold 2% to 2.5% of the sample.

What the study reported, not specific to this receptor: Ophthalmopathy was separated from stable hyperthyroidism by the 13-signature model with roughly 87% sensitivity and roughly 83% specificity in cross-validation and with 80%/75% in the test set. Sample size was not statistically predetermined, and group allocation was not concealed from the investigators. Most expanded thyroid clonotypes with a frequency above 0.001 also appeared in blood, which suggests that blood repertoires may reflect the immune response in the thyroid. In validation, the model predicted ophthalmopathy progression with nearly 71% sensitivity and roughly 72% specificity; some 13 predicted patients were CT-confirmed with GO in a median of approximately 6.5 months.

Looking up the germline V gene yields CDR1 MNHEY and CDR2 SVGAGI. The CDR3 holds 15 amino acids from the cysteine to the phenylalanine. The read is trimmed to its CDR3 DNA, 45 bases read in frame from base 1. V gives up 6 bases and J gives up 0 bases, and the segment between their germline ends measures 12 bases. Hyperthyroidism was defined as stable when no progression to ophthalmopathy occurred within 18 months of follow-up. Hyperthyroidism patients were newly diagnosed, with disease duration under 2 months, and aged 18 to 65 years. Patients were excluded if they had other autoimmune diseases, uncontrolled infections, pregnancy or lactation. Diagnosis relied on clinical symptoms, serum thyroxine, TRAb, thyroid ultrasound and orbital computed tomography. PBMCs were isolated from 8 to 10 ml of fresh peripheral blood by Ficoll-Paque density gradient centrifugation. Total RNA was extracted using Trizol reagent, and RNA quality was checked on an Agilent 2100 Bioanalyzer.

This clonotype was found many times. Its antigen is currently not known. No qualities accompany the bases; no much larger clone lies one base away. This TCR was recovered from an adult woman with stable Graves' hyperthyroidism. Sequenced sample: peripheral blood. The chain is assembled from TRBV6-5 and TRBJ1-5, with no confident D gene call. The CDR3 region has the sequence CASRPADYSNQPQHF. The DNA is TGTGCCAGCAGACCCGCAGATTATAGCAATCAGCCCCAGCATTTT.